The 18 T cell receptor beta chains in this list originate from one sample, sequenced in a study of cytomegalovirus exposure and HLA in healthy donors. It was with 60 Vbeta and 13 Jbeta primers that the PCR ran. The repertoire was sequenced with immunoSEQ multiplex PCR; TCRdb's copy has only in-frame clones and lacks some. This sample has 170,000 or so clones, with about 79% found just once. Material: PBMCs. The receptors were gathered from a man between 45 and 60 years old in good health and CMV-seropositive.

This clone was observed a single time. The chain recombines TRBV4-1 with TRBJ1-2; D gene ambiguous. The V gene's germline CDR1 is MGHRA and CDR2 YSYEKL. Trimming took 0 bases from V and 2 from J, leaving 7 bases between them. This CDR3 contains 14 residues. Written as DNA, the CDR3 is TGCGCCAGCAGCCAAGATTACAGCAACTATGGCTACACCTTC. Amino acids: CASSQDYSNYGYTF.

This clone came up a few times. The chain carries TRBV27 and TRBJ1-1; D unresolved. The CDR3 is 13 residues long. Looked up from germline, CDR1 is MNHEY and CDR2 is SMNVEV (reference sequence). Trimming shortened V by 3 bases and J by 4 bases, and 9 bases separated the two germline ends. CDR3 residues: CASSFNSGTEAFF. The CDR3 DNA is TGTGCCAGCAGTTTTAACTCGGGCACTGAAGCTTTCTTT.

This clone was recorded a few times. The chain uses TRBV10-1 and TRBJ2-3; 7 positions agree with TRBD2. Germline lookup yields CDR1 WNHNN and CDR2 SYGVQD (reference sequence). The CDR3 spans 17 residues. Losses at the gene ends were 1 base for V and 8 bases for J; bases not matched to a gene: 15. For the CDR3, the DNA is TGCGCCAGCAGTGAGTATCGGTATCTAGGGGAGGGAGGTACGCAGTATTTT. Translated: CASSEYRYLGEGGTQYF.

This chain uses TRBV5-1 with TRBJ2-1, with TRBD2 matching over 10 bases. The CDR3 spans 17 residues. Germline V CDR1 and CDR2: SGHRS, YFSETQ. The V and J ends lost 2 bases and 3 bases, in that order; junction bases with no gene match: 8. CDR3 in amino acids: CASSFGLAGAFYNEQFF. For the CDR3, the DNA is TGCGCCAGCAGCTTCGGTCTAGCGGGGGCTTTCTACAATGAGCAGTTCTTC.

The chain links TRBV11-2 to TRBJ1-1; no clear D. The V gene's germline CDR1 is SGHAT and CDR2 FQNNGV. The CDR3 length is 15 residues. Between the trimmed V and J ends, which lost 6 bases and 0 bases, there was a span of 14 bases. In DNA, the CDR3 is TGTGCCAGCAGTCTCCGCGAGGGATTGAACACTGAAGCTTTCTTT. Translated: CASSLREGLNTEAFF.

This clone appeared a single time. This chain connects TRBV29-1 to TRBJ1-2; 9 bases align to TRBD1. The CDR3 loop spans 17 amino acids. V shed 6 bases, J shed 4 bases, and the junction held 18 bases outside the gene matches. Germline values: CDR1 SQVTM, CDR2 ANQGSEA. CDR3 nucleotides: TGCAGCGTGGAAAAGACCCCCTGGACAGGGGATTTCTATGGCTACACCTTC. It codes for CSVEKTPWTGDFYGYTF.

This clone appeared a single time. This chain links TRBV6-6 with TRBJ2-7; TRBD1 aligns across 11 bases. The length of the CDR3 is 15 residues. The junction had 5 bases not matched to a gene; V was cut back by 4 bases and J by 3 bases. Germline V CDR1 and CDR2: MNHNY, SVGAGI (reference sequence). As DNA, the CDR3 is TGTGCCAGCAGTTCACGGGACAGGGGGATCTACGAGCAGTACGTC. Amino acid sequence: CASSSRDRGIYEQYV.

The CDR3 DNA follows: TGTGCCAGCAGCCTCGGGGGGATGAGTACTGAAGCTTTCTTT. It codes for CASSLGGMSTEAFF. This chain links TRBV6-5 with TRBJ1-1, with TRBD1 as a possible D gene (5 bases). Germline loops: CDR1 MNHEY, CDR2 SVGAGI. The V gene lost 6 bases and the J gene lost 5 bases, with 16 bases spanning the gap. The CDR3 covers 14 residues.

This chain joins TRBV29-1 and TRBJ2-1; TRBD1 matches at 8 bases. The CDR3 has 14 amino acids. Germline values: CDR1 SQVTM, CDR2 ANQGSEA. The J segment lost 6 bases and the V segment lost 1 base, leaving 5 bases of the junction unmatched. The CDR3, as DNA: TGCAGCGTTGAAGGGACAGGGTCAATCAATGAGCAGTTCTTC. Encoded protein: CSVEGTGSINEQFF.

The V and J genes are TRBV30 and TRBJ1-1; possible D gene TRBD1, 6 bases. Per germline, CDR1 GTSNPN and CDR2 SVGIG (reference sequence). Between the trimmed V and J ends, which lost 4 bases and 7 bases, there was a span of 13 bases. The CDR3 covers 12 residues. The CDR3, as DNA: TGTGCCTGGACCCCCGGGACATTTGAAGCTTTCTTT. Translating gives CAWTPGTFEAFF.

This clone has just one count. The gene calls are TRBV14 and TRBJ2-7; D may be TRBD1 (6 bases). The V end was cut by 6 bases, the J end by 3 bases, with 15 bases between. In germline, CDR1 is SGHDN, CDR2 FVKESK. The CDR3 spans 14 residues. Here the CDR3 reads CASSRTANLYEQYF. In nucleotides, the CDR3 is TGTGCCAGCAGTCGGACAGCAAATCTCTACGAGCAGTACTTC.

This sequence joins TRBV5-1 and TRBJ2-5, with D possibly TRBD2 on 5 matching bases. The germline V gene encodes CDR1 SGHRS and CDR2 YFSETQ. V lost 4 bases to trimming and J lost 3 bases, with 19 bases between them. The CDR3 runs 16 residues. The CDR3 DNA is TGCGCCAGCAGCCCCGCCGGCGGGTGGGTAAAAGAGACCCAGTACTTC. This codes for CASSPAGGWVKETQYF.

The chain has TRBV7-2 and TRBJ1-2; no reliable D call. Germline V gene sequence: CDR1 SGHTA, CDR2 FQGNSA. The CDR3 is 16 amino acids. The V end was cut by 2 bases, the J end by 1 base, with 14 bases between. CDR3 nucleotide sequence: TGTGCCAGCAGCTTATATAGCTCGGAAAGTAACTATGGCTACACCTTC. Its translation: CASSLYSSESNYGYTF.

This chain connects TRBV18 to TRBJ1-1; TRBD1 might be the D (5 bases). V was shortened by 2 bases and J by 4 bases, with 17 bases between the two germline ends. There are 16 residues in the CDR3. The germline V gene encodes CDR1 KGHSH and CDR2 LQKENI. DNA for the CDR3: TGTGCCAGCTCACCAATAGCAGGGAGGAGGAGCACTGAAGCTTTCTTT. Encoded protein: CASSPIAGRRSTEAFF.

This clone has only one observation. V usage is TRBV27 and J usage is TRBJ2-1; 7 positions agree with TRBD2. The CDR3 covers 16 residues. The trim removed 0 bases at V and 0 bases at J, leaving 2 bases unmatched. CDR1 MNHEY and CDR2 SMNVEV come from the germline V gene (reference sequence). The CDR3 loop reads CASSLSSSGSYNEQFF. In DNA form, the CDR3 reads TGTGCCAGCAGTTTATCATCTAGCGGCTCCTACAATGAGCAGTTCTTC.

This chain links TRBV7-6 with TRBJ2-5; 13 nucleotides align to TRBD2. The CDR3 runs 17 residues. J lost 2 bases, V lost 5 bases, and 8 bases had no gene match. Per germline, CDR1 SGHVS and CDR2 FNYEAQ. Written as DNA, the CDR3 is TGTGCCAGCAGCCCTCCCGGGGGACTAGCGGGACAAGAGACCCAGTACTTC. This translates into CASSPPGGLAGQETQYF.

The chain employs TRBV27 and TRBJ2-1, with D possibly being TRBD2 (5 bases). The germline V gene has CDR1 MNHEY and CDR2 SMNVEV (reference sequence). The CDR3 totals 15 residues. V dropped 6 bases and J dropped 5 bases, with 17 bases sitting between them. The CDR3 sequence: CASRSPGIRNNEQFF. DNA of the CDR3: TGTGCCAGCAGATCCCCCGGGATCCGGAACAATGAGCAGTTCTTC.

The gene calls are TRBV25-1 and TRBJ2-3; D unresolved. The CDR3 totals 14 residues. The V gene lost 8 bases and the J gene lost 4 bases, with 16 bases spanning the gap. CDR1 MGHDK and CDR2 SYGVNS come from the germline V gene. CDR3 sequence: CASRSAYHADTQYF. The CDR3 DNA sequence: TGTGCCAGCCGGTCCGCCTACCACGCAGATACGCAGTATTTT.